This T cell receptor (beta chain) was identified during a study of T-cell memory formation after mild COVID-19. About the research overall: Clusters of TCRs were largely donor specific.

This clonotype has ten or more counts. Its antigen is not known. The V gene's germline CDR1 is SGHRS and CDR2 YFSETQ. This CDR3 comprises 14 residues. V was pared by 4 bases and J by 6 bases, with 15 bases between. 5'RACE primed at constant segments yielded TCR alpha and TCR beta cDNA libraries bearing sample barcodes and UMIs. TCRdb passed the 5' RACE reads through MiXCR, listing each CDR3 protein once. The sample comprises over 300,000 distinct CDR3 sequences, 20% to 25% of which are singletons, and roughly a fifth rests with the top ten. Findings and limits, study-wide: There was a balanced CD4/CD8 profile in clones contracting day 15 to 85, and later expanders leaned CD4+. Mainly in CM and EM were contracting CD4+ clones; CD8+ were in EMRA.

Sequences were obtained from PBMCs or a T cell subset sorted from them (not recorded which). The clonotype was recovered from a man younger than 35 who had mild COVID-19 (a few samples of this study predate the infection). Cell type and time point are not known. The V gene is TRBV5-1, the J gene TRBJ2-3; perhaps TRBD2 as D (6 bases). CDR3 in amino acids: CASSRLDVGDTQYF. The CDR3 coding sequence is TGCGCCAGCAGCCGACTAGATGTTGGTGATACGCAGTATTTT.